This TCR beta chain comes out of a study of blood T cell repertoires in COVID-19. Germline CDR1 LGHDT, CDR2 YNNKEL (reference sequence). The CDR3 extends over 14 amino acids. The V gene lost 7 bases and the J gene lost 5 bases, with 12 bases spanning the gap. The assay was immunoSEQ multiplex PCR, and TCRdb's table has in-frame clones only and misses some. The table shows about 110,000 clones, with around 89% occurring only once. The chain couples TRBV3-1 (or the pseudogene TRBV3-2) to TRBJ1-6; possibly TRBD1 for D (5 bases). The source material was peripheral blood. The TCR was taken from a woman of 80 years or more with acute or convalescent COVID-19. The CDR3 sequence: CASTAAGHNSPLHF. CDR3 nucleotide sequence: TGTGCCAGCACCGCCGCGGGACATAATTCACCCCTCCACTTT.